This T cell receptor beta chain was obtained from a study of cytomegalovirus exposure and HLA in healthy donors. Whole-study context: An analysis done earlier identified approximately 120 million unique TCR beta sequences from approximately 180 million T cells.

With regard to this clone: Its matching antigen is unknown.

60 Vbeta and 13 Jbeta primers were used in PCR. Produced via immunoSEQ multiplex PCR; TCRdb's table is partial and in-frame only. The data hold 90,000 to 150,000 clones, with around 77% observed a single time. Unmatched junction bases numbered 17, after V lost 6 bases and J lost 3 bases. The germline V gene has CDR1 MDHEN and CDR2 SYDVKM. The length of the CDR3 is 20 residues. Study-wide results and caveats: After further analysis at a later stage, 17,000 or so TCR beta sequences were associated with HLA alleles at 0.05 false discovery rate. TCR beta V segments were, for the most part, productive about 87% or about 30% of the time in an earlier analysis.

The sequencing input was PBMCs. The chain combines TRBV28 with TRBJ2-1; 13 bases line up with TRBD2. The receptor comes from a man aged 35 to 55 in good health and CMV-seropositive. The CDR3 DNA sequence: TGTGCCAGCAGCTATACCTTGGGACTAGCGGGGAATAGTCACTACAATGAGCAGTTCTTC. Its translation: CASSYTLGLAGNSHYNEQFF.